The clone carrying this T cell receptor beta chain was observed many times. The antigen remains unidentified. The data stem from a study of breast tumors, draining lymph nodes, adjacent tissues. Findings and limits, study-wide: Compared with basal-like, luminal-like tumors shared significantly more repertoire with nontumor tissue. Data only fit, rather than demonstrated, lymph node origin of most tumor T cells.

The trim removed 2 bases at V and 0 bases at J, leaving 13 bases unmatched. Germline loops: CDR1 SGHTA, CDR2 FQGTGA. There are 18 residues in the CDR3. Axillary draining lymph nodes of breast cancer patients supplied the node samples. Each CDR3 protein is one row after TCRdb ran MiXCR on the multiplex PCR reads. The table records about 180,000 distinct CDR3 sequences, 30% to 35% of them present only once. This chain connects TRBV7-3 to TRBJ2-7, with TRBD1 identical over 7 bases. The sample consisted of axillary lymph node tissue. The clonotype comes from a female donor with breast cancer. Some clones in this sample may be carry-over from other donors' samples. The CDR3 here is CASSLGAGTASHSYEQYF. The CDR3 region has the DNA TGTGCCAGCAGCTTAGGTGCCGGGACAGCCTCACACTCCTACGAGCAGTACTTC.